These 5 T cell receptor beta chains were all obtained from the same sample, sequenced in a study of T cells in Graves' hyperthyroidism and ophthalmopathy. It was RNA transcripts that yielded the amplified TCR beta CDR3 regions. TCR CDR3 underwent first-round RT-PCR with the HTBI primer set. Via MiXCR, TCRdb re-called the multiplex PCR reads, giving one row per CDR3 protein. The sample shows 370,000 or so distinct CDR3 sequences, roughly 14% of them seen only once. The specimen sequenced was blood. The receptors were sampled from a man aged 30 to 39 with Graves' hyperthyroidism that later progressed to Graves' ophthalmopathy.

On this clonotype itself: The junction does not match germline at one end; this may be a read error. The CDR3: CASSLVRGPGSYEQHF. CDR3 nucleotides: TGTGCCAGCAGCTTAGTTCGGGGCCCTGGCTCCTACGAGCAGCACTTC. The V and J genes are TRBV11-2 and TRBJ2-7; tentatively, D is TRBD1 or TRBD2 (5 bases each). The CDR3 loop spans 16 amino acids. Germline V CDR1 and CDR2: SGHAT, FQNNGV.

Comment on this clonotype: The junction does not match germline at one end; this may be a read error. The chain carries TRBV7-2 and TRBJ1-6, with 8 bases aligning to TRBD1. The CDR3 runs to 18 residues. Germline V gene sequence: CDR1 SGHTA, CDR2 FQGNSA. CDR3 amino acids: CASSLGQVGWGYNSPLDF. CDR3 bases: TGTGCCAGCAGCTTGGGACAGGTGGGATGGGGATATAATTCACCCCTCGACTTT.

This clonotype was seen a handful of times. V is TRBV7-9 and J is TRBJ2-7, with 8 bases identical to TRBD2. Germline lookup yields CDR1 SEHNR and CDR2 FQNEAQ (reference sequence). This CDR3 is 15 amino acids long. V shed 5 bases and J 5 bases; nucleotides not matched to a gene: 11. CDR3: CASSGRGGGRDEQYF. As DNA, the CDR3 is TGTGCCAGCAGCGGGCGAGGCGGGGGGCGCGACGAGCAGTACTTC.

This clonotype was counted a few times. The V gene is TRBV28, the J gene TRBJ2-7; D possibly matches TRBD1 or TRBD2 (5 bases each). V lost 5 bases and J lost 4, with 15 bases in between. This CDR3 spans 14 amino acids. Looked up from germline, CDR1 is MDHEN and CDR2 is SYDVKM. As DNA, the CDR3 is TGTGCCAGCAGTCTGGACACCCGAGGGTACGAGCAGTACTTC. This encodes CASSLDTRGYEQYF.

This clonotype occurred many times. The chain joins TRBV11-3 to TRBJ2-1; TRBD1 matches 7 bases. V dropped 4 bases and J dropped 3; count of bases not matched to a gene: 3. CDR1 is SGHNT, CDR2 YENEEA, per germline. CDR3 length equals 14 residues. CDR3 coding DNA: TGTGCCAGCAGCTCACAGGGGTTCTACAATGAGCAGTTCTTC. It translates to CASSSQGFYNEQFF.